Listed below are T cell receptor beta chains from one sample, sequenced in a study of T-cell reconstitution after alpha-beta-depleted transplantation in children. One entry per CDR3 protein, called by TCRdb with MiXCR from the PCR reads. The sample lists hundreds of thousands of distinct CDR3 sequences, about 16% occurring once. Sequencing used PBMCs, mostly from graft donor cells, obtained 360 days after TCRalphabeta/CD19-depleted stem cell transplant. These receptors were collected from a male patient aged 2 to 10 who had a stem cell transplant for acute lymphoblastic leukemia, so the T cells may come from the graft donor. Both conserved end residues are part of each CDR3. Fields, in order: CDR3 DNA, CDR3 protein, D gene, J gene, clone size, V gene. A D gene is named only where the DNA matches it firmly. Not every row has a clone size; where given, it reads once, few, many or a size class.

DNA: TGTGCCAGCAGTTACTCGACGGCCCTAAACACCGGGGAGCTGTTTTTT
CDR3: CASSYSTALNTGELFF
D: NA
J: TRBJ2-2
size: few
V: TRBV6-5

DNA: TGCGCCAGCAGCTTAGACCTATCCTTCACCGGACTAGCGGTAAAGCGGGGTGAGCAGTTCTTC
CDR3: CASSLDLSFTGLAVKRGEQFF
D: TRBD2
J: TRBJ2-1
size: NA
V: TRBV5-1

DNA: TGTGCCAGCAGTTTCGGGCAGGGGTGGTCCGAAGCTTTCTTT
CDR3: CASSFGQGWSEAFF
D: NA
J: TRBJ1-1
size: few
V: TRBV12-3/TRBV12-4

DNA: TGTGCCAGCAGTTACTCCCGTAGAACCACTGAAGCTTTCTTT
CDR3: CASSYSRRTTEAFF
D: NA
J: TRBJ1-1
size: many
V: TRBV6-5

DNA: TGTGCCAGCAGACAGGGGAGGAACACTGAAGCTTTCTTT
CDR3: CASRQGRNTEAFF
D: TRBD1
J: TRBJ1-1
size: NA
V: TRBV12-3/TRBV12-4

DNA: TGTGCCATCAGGGGTACTAGCGGGAGGGCCGGTGAGCAGTTCTTC
CDR3: CAIRGTSGRAGEQFF
D: TRBD2
J: TRBJ2-1
size: few
V: TRBV2

DNA: TGCAGTGCTAGACCCGTTCCGGGACAGGGGGCGCTTAGGGCTACCGGGGAGCTGTTTTTT
CDR3: CSARPVPGQGALRATGELFF
D: TRBD1
J: TRBJ2-2
size: few
V: TRBV20-1

DNA: TGCAGTGCTAGAGATAGCCTCGACAGGGGGCACAACTATGGCTACACCTTC
CDR3: CSARDSLDRGHNYGYTF
D: TRBD1
J: TRBJ1-2
size: NA
V: TRBV20-1

DNA: TGTGCCAGCAGCTCCTTATGGGGACTTTTGGGCACCGGGGAGCTGTTTTTT
CDR3: CASSSLWGLLGTGELFF
D: NA
J: TRBJ2-2
size: NA
V: TRBV11-2

DNA: TGCGCCAGCCGGGTCAGCGCCGCTTCTGGGGCCAACGTCCTGACTTTC
CDR3: CASRVSAASGANVLTF
D: NA
J: TRBJ2-6
size: NA
V: TRBV4-3

DNA: TGTGCCAGCAGTCCCAGGACAGGGCCCATTGGTGGCTACACCTTC
CDR3: CASSPRTGPIGGYTF
D: TRBD1
J: TRBJ1-2
size: many
V: TRBV28